The clone carrying this T cell receptor (beta chain) was counted between two and nine times. Its antigen is not identified. Peripheral blood, ten milliliters per donor, was collected. This entry comes from a study of blood T cells in healthy people across ages. PCR was performed a second time for roughly 7 to 11 cycles using a sample-barcoded 5' primer and a J-beta primer mix. One entry per CDR3 protein results from TCRdb running MiXCR on the 5' RACE reads. Counted here are roughly 1,500,000 distinct CDR3 sequences, 30% to 35% occurring once; the ten biggest clones make up approximately 11%. Study results and limitations: Diversity was estimated from one million T cells, and these estimates were considered underestimates. The long-lived group displayed more naive CD4+ cells, plus higher diversity, than the aged donors did.

The receptor's source is a woman in her 30s in good health. Sequenced: blood.

CDR3 residues: CAISESIRNEKLFF. The CDR3 DNA follows: TGTGCCATCAGTGAGTCGATCAGGAATGAAAAACTGTTTTTT. The V call is TRBV10-3, the J call TRBJ1-4; D is ambiguous. CDR1 is ENHRY, CDR2 SYGVKD, per germline. The CDR3 covers 14 residues. The V end lost 0 bases, the J end lost 5 bases, and 7 bases lay between the germline ends.